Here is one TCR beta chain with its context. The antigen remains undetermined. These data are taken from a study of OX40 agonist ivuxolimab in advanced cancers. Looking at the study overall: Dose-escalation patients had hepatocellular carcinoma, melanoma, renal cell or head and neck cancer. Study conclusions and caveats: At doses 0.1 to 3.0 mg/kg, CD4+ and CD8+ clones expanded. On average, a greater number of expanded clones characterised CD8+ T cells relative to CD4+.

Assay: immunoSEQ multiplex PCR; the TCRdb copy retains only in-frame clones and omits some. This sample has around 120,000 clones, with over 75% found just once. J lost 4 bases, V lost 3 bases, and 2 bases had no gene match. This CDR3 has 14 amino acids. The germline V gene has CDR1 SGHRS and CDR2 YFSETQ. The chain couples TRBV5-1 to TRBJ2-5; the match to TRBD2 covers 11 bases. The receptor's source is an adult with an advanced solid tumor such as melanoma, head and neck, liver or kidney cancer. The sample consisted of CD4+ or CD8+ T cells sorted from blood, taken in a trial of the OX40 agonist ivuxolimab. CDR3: CASSSTSGGETQYF. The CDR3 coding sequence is TGCGCCAGCAGCTCAACTAGCGGGGGAGAGACCCAGTACTTC.